This T cell receptor beta chain was sequenced during a study of identifying expanded T cells in peripheral blood. Study results and limitations: About 1.2 clones differed between technical replicates, versus approximately 17 and 20 over time.

No infections or other immune events were documented during collection. Clones were sequenced by immunoSEQ multiplex PCR, and TCRdb holds only the in-frame ones, with some missing. The sample contains about 100,000 clones, 88% of which appear only once. Germline CDR1 SNHLY, CDR2 FYNNEI. With 7 bases removed from V and 7 bases from J, the gap between germline ends came to 25 bases. CDR3 size: 16 residues. This clone appeared a single time. What it binds is not known. The sample was blood. The chain couples TRBV2 to TRBJ1-2, with D perhaps matching TRBD1 (5 bases). The sequence was collected from a person aged 18 to 75 in good health. Here the CDR3 DNA reads TGTGCCAGCACTGTAAAATCGGGACTTCAAACGGGTGGCTACACCTTC. Its translation is CASTVKSGLQTGGYTF.